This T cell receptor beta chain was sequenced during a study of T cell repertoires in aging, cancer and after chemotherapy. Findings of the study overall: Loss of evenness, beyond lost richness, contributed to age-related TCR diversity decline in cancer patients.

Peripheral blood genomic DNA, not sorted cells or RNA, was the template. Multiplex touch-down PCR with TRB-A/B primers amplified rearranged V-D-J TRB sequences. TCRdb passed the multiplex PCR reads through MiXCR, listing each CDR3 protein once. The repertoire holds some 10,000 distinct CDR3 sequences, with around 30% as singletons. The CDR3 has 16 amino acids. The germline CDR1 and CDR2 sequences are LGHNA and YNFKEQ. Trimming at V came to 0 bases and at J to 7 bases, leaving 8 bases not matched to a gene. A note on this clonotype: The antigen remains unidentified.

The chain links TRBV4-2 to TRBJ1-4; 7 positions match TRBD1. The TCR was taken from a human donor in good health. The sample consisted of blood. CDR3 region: CASSQERTGSSEKLFF. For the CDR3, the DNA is TGTGCCAGCAGCCAAGAACGGACAGGATCAAGTGAAAAACTGTTTTTT.